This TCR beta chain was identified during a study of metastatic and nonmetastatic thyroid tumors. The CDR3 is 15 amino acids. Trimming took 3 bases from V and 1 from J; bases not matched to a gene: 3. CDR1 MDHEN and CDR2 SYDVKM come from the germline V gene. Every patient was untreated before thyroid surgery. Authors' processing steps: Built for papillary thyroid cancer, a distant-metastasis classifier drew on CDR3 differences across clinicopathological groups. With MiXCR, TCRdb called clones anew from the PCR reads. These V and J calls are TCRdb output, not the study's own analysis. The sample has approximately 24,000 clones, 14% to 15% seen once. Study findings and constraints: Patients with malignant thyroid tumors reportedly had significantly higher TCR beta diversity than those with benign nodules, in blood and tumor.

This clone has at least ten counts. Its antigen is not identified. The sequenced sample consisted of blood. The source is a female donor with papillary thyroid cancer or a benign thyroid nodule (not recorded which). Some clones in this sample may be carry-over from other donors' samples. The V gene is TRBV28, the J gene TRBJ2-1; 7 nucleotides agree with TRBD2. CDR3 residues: CASSFVGGSYNEQFF. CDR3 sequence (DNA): TGTGCCAGCAGTTTCGTGGGAGGGTCCTACAATGAGCAGTTCTTC.